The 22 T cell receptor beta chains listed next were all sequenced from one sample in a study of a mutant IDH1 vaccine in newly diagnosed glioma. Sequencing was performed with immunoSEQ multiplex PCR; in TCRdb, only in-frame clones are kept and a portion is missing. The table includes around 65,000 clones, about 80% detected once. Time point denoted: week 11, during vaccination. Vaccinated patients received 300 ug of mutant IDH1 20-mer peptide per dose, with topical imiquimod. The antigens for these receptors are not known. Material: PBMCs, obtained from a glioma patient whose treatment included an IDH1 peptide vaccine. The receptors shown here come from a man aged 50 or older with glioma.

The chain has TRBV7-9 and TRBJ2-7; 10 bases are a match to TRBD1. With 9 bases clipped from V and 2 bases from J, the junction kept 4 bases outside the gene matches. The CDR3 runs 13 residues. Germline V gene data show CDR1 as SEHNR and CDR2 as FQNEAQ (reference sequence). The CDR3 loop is CASAGTGAYEQYF. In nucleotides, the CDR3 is TGTGCCAGTGCCGGGACAGGGGCCTACGAGCAGTACTTC.

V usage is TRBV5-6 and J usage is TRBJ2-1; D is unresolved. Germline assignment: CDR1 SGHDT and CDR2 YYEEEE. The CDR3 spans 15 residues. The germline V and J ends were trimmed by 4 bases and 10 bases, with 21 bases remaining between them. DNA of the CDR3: TGTGCCAGCAGCCGCCAATCAGTCTCCGTTGGGGAGCAGTTCTTC. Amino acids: CASSRQSVSVGEQFF.

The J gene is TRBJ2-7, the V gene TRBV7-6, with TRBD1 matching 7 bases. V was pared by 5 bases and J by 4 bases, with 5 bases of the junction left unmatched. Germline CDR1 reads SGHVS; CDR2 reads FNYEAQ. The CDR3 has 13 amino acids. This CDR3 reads CASSRTGGYEQYF. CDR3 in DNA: TGTGCCAGCAGCCGGACAGGAGGATACGAGCAGTACTTC.

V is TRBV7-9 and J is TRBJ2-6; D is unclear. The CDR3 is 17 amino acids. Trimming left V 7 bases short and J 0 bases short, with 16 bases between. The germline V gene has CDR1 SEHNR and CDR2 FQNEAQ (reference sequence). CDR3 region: CASNGQKFLSGANVLTF. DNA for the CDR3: TGTGCCAGCAACGGCCAGAAGTTCCTCTCTGGGGCCAACGTCCTGACTTTC.

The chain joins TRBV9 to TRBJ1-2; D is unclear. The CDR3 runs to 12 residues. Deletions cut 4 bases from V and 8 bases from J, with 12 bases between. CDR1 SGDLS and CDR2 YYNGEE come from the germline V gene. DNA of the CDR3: TGTGCCAGCAGCCGGGAGAACCGGGGCTACACCTTC. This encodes CASSRENRGYTF.

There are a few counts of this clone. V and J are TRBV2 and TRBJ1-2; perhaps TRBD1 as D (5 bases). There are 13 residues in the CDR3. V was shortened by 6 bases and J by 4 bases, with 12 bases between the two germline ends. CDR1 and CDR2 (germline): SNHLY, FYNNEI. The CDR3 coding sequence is TGTGCCAGCAGCGGACAAGAGGGCTATGGCTACACCTTC. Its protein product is CASSGQEGYGYTF.

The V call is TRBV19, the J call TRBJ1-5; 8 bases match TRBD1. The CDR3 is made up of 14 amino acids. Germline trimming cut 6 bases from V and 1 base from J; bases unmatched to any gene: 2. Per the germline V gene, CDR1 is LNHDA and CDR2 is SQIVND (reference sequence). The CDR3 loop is CASSRTGSNQPQHF. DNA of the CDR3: TGTGCCAGTAGCAGGACAGGGAGCAATCAGCCCCAGCATTTT.

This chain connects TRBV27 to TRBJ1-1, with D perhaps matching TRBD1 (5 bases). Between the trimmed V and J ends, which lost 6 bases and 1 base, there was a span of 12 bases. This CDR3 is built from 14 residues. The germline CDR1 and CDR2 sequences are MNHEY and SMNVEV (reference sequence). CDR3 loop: CASSSPQGNTEAFF. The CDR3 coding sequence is TGTGCCAGCAGCTCCCCTCAGGGGAACACTGAAGCTTTCTTT.

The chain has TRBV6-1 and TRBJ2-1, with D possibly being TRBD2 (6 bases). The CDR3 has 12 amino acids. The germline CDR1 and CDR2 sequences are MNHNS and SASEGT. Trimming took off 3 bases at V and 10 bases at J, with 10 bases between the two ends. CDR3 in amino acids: CASSDSGEEQFF. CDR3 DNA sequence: TGTGCCAGCAGTGATAGCGGAGAAGAGCAGTTCTTC.

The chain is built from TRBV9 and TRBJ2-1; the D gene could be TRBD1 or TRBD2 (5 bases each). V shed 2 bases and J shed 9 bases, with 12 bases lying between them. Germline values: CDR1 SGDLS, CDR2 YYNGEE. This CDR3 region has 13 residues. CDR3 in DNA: TGTGCCAGCAGCGTGGACGTTGGGGGTGAGCAGTTCTTC. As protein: CASSVDVGGEQFF. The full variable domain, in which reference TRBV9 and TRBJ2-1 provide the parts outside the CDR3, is DSGVTQTPKHLITATGQRVTLRCSPRSGDLSVYWYQQSLDQGLQFLIQYYNGEERAKGNILERFSAQQFPDLHSELNLSSLELGDSALYFCASSVDVGGEQFFGPGTRLTVL.

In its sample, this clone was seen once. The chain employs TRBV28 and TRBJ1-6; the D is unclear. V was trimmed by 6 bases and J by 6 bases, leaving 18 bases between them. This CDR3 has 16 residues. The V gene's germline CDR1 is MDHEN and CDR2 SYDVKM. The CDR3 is CASSLGGGEFNSPLHF. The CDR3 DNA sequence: TGTGCCAGCAGCCTCGGAGGCGGAGAGTTTAATTCACCCCTCCACTTT.

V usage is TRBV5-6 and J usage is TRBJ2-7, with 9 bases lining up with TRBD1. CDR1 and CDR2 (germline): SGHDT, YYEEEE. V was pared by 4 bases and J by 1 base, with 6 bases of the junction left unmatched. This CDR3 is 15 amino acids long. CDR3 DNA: TGTGCCAGCAGCATGTGGACAGGGGAATCCTACGAGCAGTACTTC. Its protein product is CASSMWTGESYEQYF. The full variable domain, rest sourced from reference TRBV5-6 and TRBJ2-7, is DAGVTQSPTHLIKTRGQQVTLRCSPKSGHDTVSWYQQALGQGPQFIFQYYEEEERQRGNFPDRFSGHQFPNYSSELNVNALLLGDSALYLCASSMWTGESYEQYFGPGTRLTVT.

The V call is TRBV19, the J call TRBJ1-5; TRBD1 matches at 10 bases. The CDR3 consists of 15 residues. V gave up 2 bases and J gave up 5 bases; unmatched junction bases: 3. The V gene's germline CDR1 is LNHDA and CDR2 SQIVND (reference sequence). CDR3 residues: CASSIRQGADQPQHF. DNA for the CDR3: TGTGCCAGTAGTATACGACAGGGGGCGGATCAGCCCCAGCATTTT.

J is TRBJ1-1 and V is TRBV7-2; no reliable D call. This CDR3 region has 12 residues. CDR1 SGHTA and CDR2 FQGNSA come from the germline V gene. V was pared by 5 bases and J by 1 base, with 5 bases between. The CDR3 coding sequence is TGTGCCAGCAGCCCACAGAACACTGAAGCTTTCTTT. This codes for CASSPQNTEAFF.

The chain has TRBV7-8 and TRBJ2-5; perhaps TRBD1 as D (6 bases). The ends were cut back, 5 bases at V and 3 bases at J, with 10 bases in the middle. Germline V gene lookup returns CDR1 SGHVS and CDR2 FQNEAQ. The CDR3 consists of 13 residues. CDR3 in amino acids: CASSTYREETQYF. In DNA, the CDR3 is TGTGCCAGCAGCACATACAGGGAAGAGACCCAGTACTTC.

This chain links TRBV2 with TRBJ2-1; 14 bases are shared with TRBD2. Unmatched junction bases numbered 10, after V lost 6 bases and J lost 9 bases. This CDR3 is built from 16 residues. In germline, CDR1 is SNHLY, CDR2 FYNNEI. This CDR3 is CASRRGTSGSYGEQFF. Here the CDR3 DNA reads TGTGCCAGCAGGAGGGGGACTAGCGGGAGTTACGGTGAGCAGTTCTTC.

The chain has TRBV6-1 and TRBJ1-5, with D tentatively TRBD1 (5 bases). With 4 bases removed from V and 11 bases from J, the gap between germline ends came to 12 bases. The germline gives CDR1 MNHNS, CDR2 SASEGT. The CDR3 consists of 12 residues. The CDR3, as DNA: TGTGCCAGCAGTGTAGGGACCACAGCCCAGCATTTT. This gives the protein CASSVGTTAQHF.

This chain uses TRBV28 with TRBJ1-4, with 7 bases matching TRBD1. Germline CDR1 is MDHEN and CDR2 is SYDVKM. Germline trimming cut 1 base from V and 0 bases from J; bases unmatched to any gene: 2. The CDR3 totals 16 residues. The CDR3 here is CASSLYRGATNEKLFF. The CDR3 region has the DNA TGTGCCAGCAGTTTATACAGGGGAGCAACTAATGAAAAACTGTTTTTT.

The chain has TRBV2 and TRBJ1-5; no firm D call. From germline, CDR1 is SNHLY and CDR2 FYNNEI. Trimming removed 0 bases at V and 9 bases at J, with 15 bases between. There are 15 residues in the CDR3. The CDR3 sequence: CASSEAGFRPGPQHF. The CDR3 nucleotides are TGTGCCAGCAGTGAAGCAGGGTTTCGCCCAGGGCCCCAGCATTTT.

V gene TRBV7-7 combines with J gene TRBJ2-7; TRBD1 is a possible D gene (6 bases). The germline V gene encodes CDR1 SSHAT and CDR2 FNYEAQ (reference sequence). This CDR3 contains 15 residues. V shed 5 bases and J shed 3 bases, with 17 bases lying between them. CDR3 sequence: CASSPGAGGGYEQYF. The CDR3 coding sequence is TGTGCCAGCAGCCCAGGGGCAGGTGGAGGCTACGAGCAGTACTTC.

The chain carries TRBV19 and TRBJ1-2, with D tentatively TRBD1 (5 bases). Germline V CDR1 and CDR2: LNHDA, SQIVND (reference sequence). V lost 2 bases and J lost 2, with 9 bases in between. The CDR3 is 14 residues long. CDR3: CASSINWGNYGYTF. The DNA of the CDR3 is TGTGCCAGTAGTATAAATTGGGGCAACTATGGCTACACCTTC. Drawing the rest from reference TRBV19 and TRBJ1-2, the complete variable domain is DGGITQSPKYLFRKEGQNVTLSCEQNLNHDAMYWYRQDPGQGLRLIYYSQIVNDFQKGDIAEGYSVSREKKESFPLTVTSAQKNPTAFYLCASSINWGNYGYTFGSGTRLTVV.

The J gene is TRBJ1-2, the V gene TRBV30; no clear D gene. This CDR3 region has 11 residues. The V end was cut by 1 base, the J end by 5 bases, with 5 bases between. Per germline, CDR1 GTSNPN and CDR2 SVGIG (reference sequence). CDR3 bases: TGTGCCTGGAGTGAGGGATATGGCTACACCTTC. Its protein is CAWSEGYGYTF.